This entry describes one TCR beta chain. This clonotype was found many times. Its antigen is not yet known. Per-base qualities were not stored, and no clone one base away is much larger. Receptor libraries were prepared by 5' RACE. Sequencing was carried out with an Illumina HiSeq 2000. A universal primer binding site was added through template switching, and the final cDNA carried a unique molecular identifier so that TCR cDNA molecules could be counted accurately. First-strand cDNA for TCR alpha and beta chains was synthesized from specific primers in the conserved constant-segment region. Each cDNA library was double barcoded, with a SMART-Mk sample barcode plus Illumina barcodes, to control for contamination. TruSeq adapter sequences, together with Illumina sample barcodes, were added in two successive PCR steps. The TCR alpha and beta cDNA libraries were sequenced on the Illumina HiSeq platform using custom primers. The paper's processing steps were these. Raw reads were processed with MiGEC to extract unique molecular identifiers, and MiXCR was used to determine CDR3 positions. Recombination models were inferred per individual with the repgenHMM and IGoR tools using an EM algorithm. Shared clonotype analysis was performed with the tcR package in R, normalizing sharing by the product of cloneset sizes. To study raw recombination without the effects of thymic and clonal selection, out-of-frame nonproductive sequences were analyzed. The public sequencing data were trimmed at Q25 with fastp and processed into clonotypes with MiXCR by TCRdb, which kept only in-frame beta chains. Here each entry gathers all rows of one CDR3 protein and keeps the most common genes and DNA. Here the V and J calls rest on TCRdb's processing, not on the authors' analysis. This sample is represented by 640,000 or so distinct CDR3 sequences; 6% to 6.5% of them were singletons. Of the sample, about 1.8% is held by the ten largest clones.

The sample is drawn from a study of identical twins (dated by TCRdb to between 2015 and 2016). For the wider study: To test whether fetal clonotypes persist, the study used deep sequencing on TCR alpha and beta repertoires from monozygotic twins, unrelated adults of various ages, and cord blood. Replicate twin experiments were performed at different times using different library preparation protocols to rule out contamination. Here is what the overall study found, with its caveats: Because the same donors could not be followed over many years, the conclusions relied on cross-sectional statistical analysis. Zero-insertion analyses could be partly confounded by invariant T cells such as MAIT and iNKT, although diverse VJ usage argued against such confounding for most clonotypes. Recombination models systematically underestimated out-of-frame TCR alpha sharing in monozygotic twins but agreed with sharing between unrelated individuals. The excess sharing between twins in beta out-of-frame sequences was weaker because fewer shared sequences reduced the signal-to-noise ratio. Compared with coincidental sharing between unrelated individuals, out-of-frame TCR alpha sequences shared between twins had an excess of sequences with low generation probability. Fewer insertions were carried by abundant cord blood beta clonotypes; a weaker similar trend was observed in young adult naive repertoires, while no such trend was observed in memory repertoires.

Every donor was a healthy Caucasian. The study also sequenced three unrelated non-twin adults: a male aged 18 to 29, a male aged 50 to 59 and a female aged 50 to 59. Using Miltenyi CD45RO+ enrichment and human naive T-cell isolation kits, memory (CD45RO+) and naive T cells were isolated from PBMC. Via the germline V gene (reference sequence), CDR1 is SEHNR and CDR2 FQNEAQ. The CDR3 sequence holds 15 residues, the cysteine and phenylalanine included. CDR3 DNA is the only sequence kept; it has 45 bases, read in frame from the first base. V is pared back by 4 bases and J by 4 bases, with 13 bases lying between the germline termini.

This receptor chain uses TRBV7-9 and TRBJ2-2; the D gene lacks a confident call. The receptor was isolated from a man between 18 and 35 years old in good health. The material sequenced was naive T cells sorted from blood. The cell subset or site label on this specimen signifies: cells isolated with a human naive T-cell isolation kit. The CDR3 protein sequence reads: CASSSPRLFTGELFF. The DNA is TGTGCCAGCAGCTCTCCCCGGCTATTCACCGGGGAGCTGTTTTTT.